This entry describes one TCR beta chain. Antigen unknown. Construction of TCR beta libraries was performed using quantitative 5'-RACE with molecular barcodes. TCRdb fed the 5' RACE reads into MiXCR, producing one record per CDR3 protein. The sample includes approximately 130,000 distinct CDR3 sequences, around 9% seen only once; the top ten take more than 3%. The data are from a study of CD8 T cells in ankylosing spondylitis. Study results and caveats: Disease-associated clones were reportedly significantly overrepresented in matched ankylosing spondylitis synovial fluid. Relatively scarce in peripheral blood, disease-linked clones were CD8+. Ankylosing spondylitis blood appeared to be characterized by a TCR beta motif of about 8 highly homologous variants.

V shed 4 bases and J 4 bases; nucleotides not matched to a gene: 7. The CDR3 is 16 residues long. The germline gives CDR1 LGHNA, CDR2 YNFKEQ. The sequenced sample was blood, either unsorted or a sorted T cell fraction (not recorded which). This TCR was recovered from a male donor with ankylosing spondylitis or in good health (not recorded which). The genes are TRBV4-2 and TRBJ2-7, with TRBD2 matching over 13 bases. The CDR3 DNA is TGTGCCAGCAGCCCAACCGGGACTAGCGGGGAATACGAGCAGTACTTC. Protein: CASSPTGTSGEYEQYF.